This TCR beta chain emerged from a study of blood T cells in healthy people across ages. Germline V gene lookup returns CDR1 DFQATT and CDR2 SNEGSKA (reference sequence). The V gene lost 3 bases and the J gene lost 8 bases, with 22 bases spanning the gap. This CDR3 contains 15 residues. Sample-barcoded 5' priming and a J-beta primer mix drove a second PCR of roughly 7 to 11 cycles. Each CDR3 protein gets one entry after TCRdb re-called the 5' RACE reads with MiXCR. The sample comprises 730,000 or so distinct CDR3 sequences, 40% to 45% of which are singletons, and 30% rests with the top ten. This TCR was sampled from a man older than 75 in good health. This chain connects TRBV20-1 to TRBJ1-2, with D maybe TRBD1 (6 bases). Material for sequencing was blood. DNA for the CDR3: TGCAGTGCTAGTAGGGCGACAGGCCTCCCTATAGGCTACACCTTC. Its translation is CSASRATGLPIGYTF.